One sample yielded the 2 T cell receptor beta chains listed below, sequenced in a study of prognosis after radiotherapy for stage I lung cancer. Amplification of the TCR beta CDR3 (from genomic DNA) was done by two-round multiplex PCR. Round one of PCR was performed, and it used primers specific to each TRBV and TRBJ gene. TCRdb independently ran MiXCR on the multiplex PCR reads; one entry per CDR3 protein. The repertoire has just over 30,000 distinct CDR3 sequences, about 34% of them found once; the top ten carry around 35%. The source material was PBMCs, sampled before or after stereotactic body radiation therapy (not recorded which). Receptor source: a donor aged 50 or older with non-small cell lung cancer.

This clonotype was found many times. The chain recombines TRBV6-2 or TRBV6-3 with TRBJ2-5, with a tentative D call TRBD2 (6 bases). This CDR3 region has 14 residues. Per the germline V gene, CDR1 is MNHEY and CDR2 is SVGEGT. The ends were cut back, 6 bases at V and 2 bases at J, with 13 bases in the middle. The CDR3 DNA is TGTGCCAGCAGCATCGGGAGAATTCAAGAGACCCAGTACTTC. It is translated as CASSIGRIQETQYF.

This clonotype was seen at least ten times. The gene calls are TRBV19 and TRBJ2-1; D uncertain. CDR1 and CDR2 from the germline V gene are LNHDA and SQIVND (reference sequence). The CDR3 runs 12 residues. V was cut by 10 bases and J by 3 bases, with 10 bases left in between. The CDR3 here is CATRGGYNEQFF. The CDR3 coding sequence is TGTGCCACCCGCGGCGGCTACAATGAGCAGTTCTTC.